Here is one T cell receptor beta chain with its context. Its cognate antigen is unknown. The data were taken from a study of response to subunit inactivated influenza vaccine. Study observations and caveats: Each seasonal influenza vaccination recruits few new T cells, the authors suggested.

Trimming pared 2 bases from V and 10 bases from J, leaving 16 bases between. Germline V gene lookup returns CDR1 SGDLS and CDR2 YYNGEE. CDR3 size: 15 residues. MiXCR, applied by TCRdb to the RT-PCR reads, yields one record per CDR3 protein. In the table there are roughly 760,000 distinct CDR3 sequences, about 20% of which are singletons. This sequence joins TRBV9 and TRBJ1-6, with D possibly matching TRBD1 (5 bases). The sample consisted of PBMCs from blood, taken around 5 days after vaccination. This clonotype originated in a middle-aged man who received an inactivated influenza vaccine. The CDR3 here is CASSVSSRADSPLHF. The CDR3 DNA reads as TGTGCCAGCAGCGTCTCTAGCAGGGCGGACTCACCCCTCCACTTT.